The 2 T cell receptor beta chains below all came from one sample that was sequenced in a study of blood T cells in healthy people across ages. Next came a second PCR, run for 7 to 11 cycles, which used a sample-barcoded 5' primer along with a J-beta primer mix. TCRdb called the 5' RACE reads again in MiXCR, with one record for every CDR3 protein. This sample yields under 850,000 distinct CDR3 sequences, of which about 37% are seen a single time; 10% to 15% belongs to the top ten. Sequencing was carried out using blood. The receptors derive from a man between 18 and 35 years old in good health.

This clonotype was observed a few times. This sequence joins TRBV29-1 and TRBJ1-1; 11 bases are a match to TRBD1. The CDR3 loop spans 17 amino acids. V lost 5 bases and J lost 0; bases outside the gene matches: 11. Germline loops: CDR1 SQVTM, CDR2 ANQGSEA. CDR3 in amino acids: CSVHLGQGDYMNTEAFF. For the CDR3, the DNA is TGCAGCGTTCATCTGGGACAGGGGGACTATATGAACACTGAAGCTTTCTTT.

This clonotype came up a few times. The chain joins TRBV20-1 to TRBJ1-1; 9 bases map to TRBD1. V lost 5 bases and J lost 6; bases outside the gene matches: 7. CDR3 length: 13 amino acids. Germline V gene sequence: CDR1 DFQATT, CDR2 SNEGSKA (reference sequence). CDR3 residues: CSAPGQGRAEAFF. In nucleotides, the CDR3 is TGCAGTGCTCCGGGACAGGGAAGAGCTGAAGCTTTCTTT.